The clone carrying this T cell receptor (beta chain) was observed at least ten times. This sample is drawn from a study of prognosis after radiotherapy for stage I lung cancer. About the study: Subsequent to radiotherapy, distant metastatic disease emerged in a handful of patients (median around 7 months), whereas about 15 exhibited no significant progression.

Germline lookup yields CDR1 LGHNA and CDR2 YNFKEQ. The CDR3 runs 15 residues. V lost 0 bases and J lost 4, with 12 bases in between. Multiplex PCR in two rounds served to amplify TCR beta CDR3 from genomic DNA. Gene-specific TRBV and TRBJ primers were used in PCR round one. TCRdb processed the multiplex PCR reads anew with MiXCR; each CDR3 protein has one entry. The table has roughly 30,000 distinct CDR3 sequences, about 43% seen once. This TCR came from a donor of 50 years or more with non-small cell lung cancer. V is TRBV4-2 and J is TRBJ1-2; D not certain. Here the sequenced sample was PBMCs, taken before or after stereotactic body radiation therapy (not recorded which). CDR3 region: CASSQDVREAYGYTF. The DNA of the CDR3 is TGTGCCAGCAGCCAAGATGTTAGGGAGGCCTATGGCTACACCTTC.